This T cell receptor beta chain is drawn from a study of blood T cell repertoires in COVID-19. At the level of the study: The United States, Italy and Spain provided the acute and convalescent COVID-19 samples. PBMCs, B-cell-depleted T cells, or T cells provided the cDNA or gDNA that made up the material.

Original methodology: For nucleated cells, counts were estimated from reference gene primer amplification. Only in-frame clones appear in the TCRdb table, and some are missing; sequencing was by immunoSEQ multiplex PCR. V and J calls plus clone size are reproduced from that table; the DNA served to infer D and trimming. The repertoire holds some 74,000 clones, with roughly 80% as singletons. The V gene end was trimmed by 4 bases and the J gene end by 8 bases; junction bases not matched to a gene: 6. This CDR3 is 13 amino acids long. Germline CDR1 and CDR2: SGHDN and FVKESK. The rearrangement uses TRBV14 and TRBJ1-2; TRBD1 agrees at 8 bases. This sequence was found in an elderly woman with active or convalescent COVID-19. Sequencing used peripheral blood. CDR3 nucleotide sequence: TGTGCCAGCAGCCGGAACAGGGGGATAGGCTACACCTTC. Protein: CASSRNRGIGYTF.